The 32 T cell receptor beta chains given below trace back to one sample, sequenced in a study of CD8+CD57+ T cells in acquired aplastic anemia. Genomic DNA templated the TCR beta VDJ and CDR3 profiling. One entry per CDR3 protein, called by TCRdb with MiXCR from the reads. The sample contains around 200,000 distinct CDR3 sequences, around 45% of which appear only once. An expansion of CD8+CD57+ cells by flow cytometry had been shown in patients chosen for sequencing. The sample consisted of sorted CD4+, CD8+, or CD8+CD57+ T cells (not recorded which) from PBMCs. All receptors come from a human donor with aplastic anemia.

This clonotype came up once. The chain recombines TRBV6-1 with TRBJ1-6; TRBD1 agrees at 9 bases. V lost 6 bases, J lost 7 bases, and 1 base stayed unmatched. CDR1 and CDR2 (germline): MNHNS, SASEGT. The CDR3 totals 13 residues. The CDR3: CASRTGGNSPLHF. CDR3 coding DNA: TGTGCCAGCAGGACAGGGGGGAATTCACCCCTCCACTTT.

The gene calls are TRBV20-1 and TRBJ2-5, with D possibly TRBD2 on 6 matching bases. This CDR3 is 14 amino acids long. V was clipped by 0 bases and J by 5 bases, with 13 bases between them. The germline V gene has CDR1 DFQATT and CDR2 SNEGSKA (reference sequence). The DNA for the CDR3 is TGCAGTGCTAGAGAGGGCGGGGCGAGGGAGACCCAGTACTTC. Translating it yields CSAREGGARETQYF.

V gene TRBV7-9 combines with J gene TRBJ2-2; 7 nucleotides align to TRBD1. CDR3 length equals 13 residues. Germline values: CDR1 SEHNR, CDR2 FQNEAQ (reference sequence). With V trimmed by 5 bases and J by 3 bases, 0 bases remained unmatched. CDR3 coding DNA: TGTGCCAGCAGCCAGGGGGACACCGGGGAGCTGTTTTTT. Its translation: CASSQGDTGELFF.

This clonotype was picked up a small number of times. The chain combines TRBV7-6 with TRBJ2-7, with no clear D. The germline V and J ends were trimmed by 0 bases and 4 bases, with 7 bases remaining between them. Germline V gene data show CDR1 as SGHVS and CDR2 as FNYEAQ. The CDR3 is 13 amino acids. The CDR3 sequence is CASSLAEGYEQYF. Written as DNA, the CDR3 is TGTGCCAGCAGCTTAGCAGAAGGTTACGAGCAGTACTTC.

This chain links TRBV7-2 with TRBJ2-7, with D perhaps being TRBD1 or TRBD2 (5 bases each). V shed 5 bases and J shed 8 bases, with 13 bases lying between them. Germline CDR1 SGHTA, CDR2 FQGNSA. The CDR3 consists of 12 residues. The CDR3 DNA reads TGTGCCAGCAGCGACCTGGGGGTTCAGCAGTACTTC. Translation gives CASSDLGVQQYF. The variable domain in full, completed from reference TRBV7-2 and TRBJ2-7, reads GAGVSQSPSNKVTEKGKDVELRCDPISGHTALYWYRQSLGQGLEFLIYFQGNSAPDKSGLPSDRFSAERTGGSVSTLTIQRTQQEDSAVYLCASSDLGVQQYFGPGTRLTVT.

The chain recombines TRBV6-5 with TRBJ1-4; a possible D gene is TRBD1 (5 bases). The CDR3 covers 16 residues. Germline V gene data show CDR1 as MNHEY and CDR2 as SVGAGI. V gave up 0 bases and J gave up 6 bases, with 14 bases separating them. The CDR3 sequence is CASSYSLGRAYEKLFF. For the CDR3, the DNA is TGTGCCAGCAGTTACTCTCTTGGCAGGGCATATGAAAAACTGTTTTTT.

This clonotype was seen a handful of times. The chain couples TRBV7-9 to TRBJ2-5; TRBD2 aligns across 14 bases. The CDR3 loop spans 16 amino acids. Looked up from germline, CDR1 is SEHNR and CDR2 is FQNEAQ (reference sequence). Trimming at V came to 5 bases and at J to 5 bases, leaving 7 bases not matched to a gene. CDR3 amino acids: CASSTGLAGGSETQYF. In DNA form, the CDR3 reads TGTGCCAGCAGCACTGGACTAGCGGGAGGTTCTGAGACCCAGTACTTC.

The gene calls are TRBV25-1 and TRBJ1-2; TRBD1 aligns across 9 bases. V dropped 2 bases and J dropped 5; count of bases not matched to a gene: 9. CDR1 MGHDK and CDR2 SYGVNS come from the germline V gene. This CDR3 contains 16 residues. The DNA for the CDR3 is TGTGCCAGCAGTGAAGGAGGTGACAGGGGGGGATATGGCTACACCTTC. Protein: CASSEGGDRGGYGYTF.

This rearrangement joins TRBV19 to TRBJ2-1; maybe TRBD2 (5 bases). The germline CDR1 and CDR2 sequences are LNHDA and SQIVND (reference sequence). Between the trimmed V and J ends, which lost 7 bases and 0 bases, there was a span of 10 bases. The CDR3 is made up of 14 amino acids. The CDR3 protein is CASTERSSYNEQFF. The CDR3 DNA is TGTGCCAGTACCGAGCGGAGCTCCTACAATGAGCAGTTCTTC.

This clonotype occurred many times. This chain connects TRBV20-1 to TRBJ1-5, with TRBD1 matching over 8 bases. CDR1 and CDR2 from the germline V gene are DFQATT and SNEGSKA (reference sequence). The CDR3 is 15 residues long. The V gene end was trimmed by 6 bases and the J gene end by 2 bases; junction bases not matched to a gene: 9. Here the CDR3 reads CSATDRVRGNQPQHF. As DNA, the CDR3 is TGCAGTGCAACGGACAGGGTCAGAGGCAATCAGCCCCAGCATTTT.

Points on this clonotype: Being one base from a much bigger clone, this may be a read error. The conserved phenylalanine or tryptophan normally closing the CDR3 is absent here, so this likely arose from a read error. The chain employs TRBV19 and TRBJ1-6; TRBD1 aligns across 7 bases. Germline CDR1 and CDR2: LNHDA and SQIVND (reference sequence). V was clipped by 9 bases and J by 7 bases; unmatched bases: 12. This CDR3 spans 15 amino acids. CDR3 coding DNA: TGTGCCAGCAGCGAAGGGGGACAGCCCAATTCACCCCTCCACCTT. This gives the protein CASSEGGQPNSPLHL.

There are many counts of this clonotype. CDR3 coding DNA: TGTGCCAGTAGTAAGACAGTTTCCTACGAGCAGTACTTC. It specifies CASSKTVSYEQYF. The chain recombines TRBV19 with TRBJ2-7, with a possible D match to TRBD1 (5 bases). The germline V gene encodes CDR1 LNHDA and CDR2 SQIVND (reference sequence). Trimming pared 4 bases from V and 1 base from J, leaving 8 bases between. There are 13 residues in the CDR3. Together with reference TRBV19 and TRBJ2-7, the CDR3 gives the full variable domain: DGGITQSPKYLFRKEGQNVTLSCEQNLNHDAMYWYRQDPGQGLRLIYYSQIVNDFQKGDIAEGYSVSREKKESFPLTVTSAQKNPTAFYLCASSKTVSYEQYFGPGTRLTVT.

By proportion, this clonotype is medium-sized. This chain's CDR3 is CASSELSGQEKLFF. For the CDR3, the DNA is TGTGCCAGCAGTGAACTCTCAGGGCAAGAAAAACTGTTTTTT. V gene TRBV25-1 combines with J gene TRBJ1-4; the D gene is possibly TRBD1 (5 bases). V was cut by 2 bases and J by 8 bases, with 12 bases left in between. Germline values: CDR1 MGHDK, CDR2 SYGVNS. The CDR3 extends over 14 amino acids. Full variable domain (outside the CDR3, taken from reference TRBV25-1 and TRBJ1-4): EADIYQTPRYLVIGTGKKITLECSQTMGHDKMYWYQQDPGMELHLIHYSYGVNSTEKGDLSSESTVSRIRTEHFPLTLESARPSHTSQYLCASSELSGQEKLFFGSGTQLSVL.

This clonotype was found many times. This sequence joins TRBV29-1 and TRBJ2-7, with D perhaps matching TRBD1 (6 bases). Germline V CDR1 and CDR2: SQVTM, ANQGSEA. V shed 6 bases and J shed 3 bases, with 18 bases lying between them. This CDR3 is built from 14 residues. DNA of the CDR3: TGCAGCGTCACCCAAGACAGGTACAACTACGAGCAGTACTTC. Translation gives CSVTQDRYNYEQYF.

The V gene is TRBV20-1, the J gene TRBJ2-1; D not resolved. CDR1 is DFQATT, CDR2 SNEGSKA, per germline (reference sequence). CDR3 length: 15 amino acids. The germline V and J ends were trimmed by 0 bases and 8 bases, with 17 bases remaining between them. CDR3 sequence: CSARDGSKVVDEQFF. CDR3 in DNA: TGCAGTGCTAGAGATGGTAGTAAGGTGGTCGATGAGCAGTTCTTC.

The V gene is TRBV29-1, the J gene TRBJ2-1, with 11 bases aligning to TRBD2. This CDR3 has 17 amino acids. V trimming: 8 bases; J trimming: 0 bases; junction bases outside the gene matches: 12. Germline-derived CDR1 and CDR2 are SQVTM and ANQGSEA. The CDR3 DNA sequence: TGCAGCTTGGTGGGGAGGGGACTAGCGGCCTCCTACAATGAGCAGTTCTTC. Encoded protein: CSLVGRGLAASYNEQFF.

This clonotype was seen many times. The V call is TRBV19, the J call TRBJ1-3, with D perhaps TRBD1 (6 bases). There are 14 residues in the CDR3. Trimming pared 3 bases from V and 2 bases from J, leaving 8 bases between. The germline V gene has CDR1 LNHDA and CDR2 SQIVND (reference sequence). CDR3 sequence: CASSIDRTGNTIYF. CDR3 DNA sequence: TGTGCCAGTAGTATCGACAGGACTGGAAACACCATATATTTT.

The genes are TRBV29-1 and TRBJ2-1; 7 nucleotides line up with TRBD2. The CDR3 has 15 amino acids. The J segment lost 9 bases and the V segment lost 2 bases, leaving 13 bases of the junction unmatched. Germline-derived CDR1 and CDR2 are SQVTM and ANQGSEA. The CDR3: CSVEPSGAGVVEQFF. DNA of the CDR3: TGCAGCGTTGAACCTAGCGGAGCCGGGGTGGTTGAGCAGTTCTTC.

The chain employs TRBV9 and TRBJ2-7; D is possibly TRBD2 (6 bases). The CDR3 is made up of 15 amino acids. Trimming left V 3 bases short and J 5 bases short, with 18 bases between. In germline, CDR1 is SGDLS, CDR2 YYNGEE. The CDR3 nucleotides are TGTGCCAGCAGCGGACCGGGACGGGGACTTGACGAGCAGTACTTC. Residues: CASSGPGRGLDEQYF.

This clonotype has more than one count but fewer than ten. A much larger clone is a single base away; this may be a read error. V gene TRBV5-1 combines with J gene TRBJ1-1; perhaps TRBD1 as D (6 bases). Germline V gene data show CDR1 as SGHRS and CDR2 as YFSETQ. CDR3 length: 14 residues. The CDR3 region has the DNA TGCGCCAGCAGCGAGGGGACAACGAACACTGAAGCTTCCTTT. It is translated as CASSEGTTNTEASF.

The chain combines TRBV24-1 with TRBJ2-1, with D perhaps TRBD2 (5 bases). From germline, CDR1 is KGHDR and CDR2 SFDVKD. Trimming took off 4 bases at V and 7 bases at J, with 13 bases between the two ends. The CDR3 loop spans 14 amino acids. CDR3 amino acids: CATSDSLAGNEQFF. The CDR3 DNA follows: TGTGCCACCAGTGACTCGTTGGCGGGTAATGAGCAGTTCTTC.

About this clonotype: A much larger clone is a single base away; this may be a read error. The chain recombines TRBV5-4 with TRBJ2-1; TRBD2 matches at 9 bases. The germline V gene encodes CDR1 SGHNT and CDR2 YYREEE (reference sequence). This CDR3 spans 16 amino acids. For the CDR3, the DNA is TGTGCCAGCAGCTTGGGATTAGCGGGAGCCAGGGGTGAGCAGCTCTTC. Translation gives CASSLGLAGARGEQLF.

The J gene is TRBJ2-7, the V gene TRBV10-3; no clear D gene. Trimming removed 2 bases from V and 4 bases from J, with 3 bases in between. The CDR3 extends over 11 amino acids. Germline assignment: CDR1 ENHRY and CDR2 SYGVKD. CDR3 nucleotide sequence: TGTGCCATCAGTGAGAGGTACGAGCAGTACTTC. Translated: CAISERYEQYF.

The sample holds many counts of this clonotype. The gene calls are TRBV24-1 and TRBJ2-3; 8 bases align to TRBD2. This CDR3 region has 15 residues. Germline V gene data show CDR1 as KGHDR and CDR2 as SFDVKD. Trimming took 2 bases from V and 5 from J; bases not matched to a gene: 5. In DNA form, the CDR3 reads TGTGCCACCAGTGATTCGGGAGGGCCGGGAGATACGCAGTATTTT. Residues: CATSDSGGPGDTQYF.

This clonotype was found a few times. CDR3 sequence: CASSQDGAGWVVNEQFF. For the CDR3, the DNA is TGTGCCAGCAGCCAAGATGGAGCGGGGTGGGTGGTGAATGAGCAGTTCTTC. The V and J genes are TRBV3-1 and TRBJ2-1, with 7 nucleotides matching TRBD2. With 0 bases clipped from V and 7 bases from J, the junction kept 12 bases outside the gene matches. The CDR3 totals 17 residues. The germline V gene encodes CDR1 LGHDT and CDR2 YNNKEL (reference sequence).

The chain employs TRBV11-2 and TRBJ2-1; TRBD2 agrees at 10 bases. The CDR3 consists of 14 residues. With 2 bases clipped from V and 13 bases from J, the junction kept 8 bases outside the gene matches. Germline V gives CDR1 SGHAT, CDR2 FQNNGV. CDR3 sequence (DNA): TGTGCCAGCAGCTTAAACCCTAGCGGGGGATATCAGTTCTTC. Translation: CASSLNPSGGYQFF.

The chain joins TRBV2 to TRBJ2-1; perhaps D is TRBD1 or TRBD2 (5 bases each). The V and J ends lost 3 bases and 8 bases respectively, with 8 bases between them. CDR3 length: 12 amino acids. Germline-derived CDR1 and CDR2 are SNHLY and FYNNEI. The CDR3 nucleotides are TGTGCCAGCAGTGATCGGGGCCATGAGCAGTTCTTC. Its protein is CASSDRGHEQFF.

CDR3 sequence: CASSSEGGDTQYF. CDR3 nucleotides: TGTGCCAGCAGCTCGGAGGGTGGAGATACGCAGTATTTT. The chain couples TRBV7-6 to TRBJ2-3; tentatively, D is TRBD2 (6 bases). CDR3 length: 13 amino acids. Germline lookup yields CDR1 SGHVS and CDR2 FNYEAQ. Between the trimmed V and J ends, which lost 4 bases and 5 bases, there was a span of 10 bases. Combining the CDR3 with reference TRBV7-6 and TRBJ2-3 gives the whole variable domain GAGVSQSPRYKVTKRGQDVALRCDPISGHVSLYWYRQALGQGPEFLTYFNYEAQQDKSGLPNDRFSAERPEGSISTLTIQRTEQRDSAMYRCASSSEGGDTQYFGPGTRLTVL.

The chain carries TRBV5-1 and TRBJ2-3, with D tentatively TRBD1 (5 bases). Germline V gene data show CDR1 as SGHRS and CDR2 as YFSETQ. This CDR3 is built from 16 residues. Trimming cost V 0 bases and J 0 bases, with 11 bases left between them. The CDR3: CASSLAKGISTDTQYF. CDR3 sequence (DNA): TGCGCCAGCAGCTTGGCCAAGGGGATAAGCACAGATACGCAGTATTTT.

The V gene is TRBV25-1, the J gene TRBJ1-4; 7 nucleotides match TRBD1. V gave up 3 bases and J gave up 4 bases; unmatched junction bases: 5. This CDR3 contains 15 residues. Germline V CDR1 and CDR2: MGHDK, SYGVNS. The CDR3 loop is CASSEVTGVNEKLFF. The CDR3 DNA reads TGTGCCAGCAGTGAGGTCACAGGGGTTAATGAAAAACTGTTTTTT.

The chain uses TRBV29-1 and TRBJ2-7, with 10 bases identical to TRBD2. This CDR3 is 13 amino acids long. CDR1 is SQVTM, CDR2 ANQGSEA, per germline. The trim removed 4 bases at V and 3 bases at J, leaving 3 bases unmatched. The CDR3 region has the DNA TGCAGCGTTGGTTTAGCGGGAGGCTACGAGCAGTACTTC. This encodes CSVGLAGGYEQYF.

The genes are TRBV2 and TRBJ1-1, with TRBD1 matching 9 bases. The germline V gene has CDR1 SNHLY and CDR2 FYNNEI. Unmatched junction bases numbered 7, after V lost 6 bases and J lost 5 bases. The CDR3 consists of 14 residues. In nucleotides, the CDR3 is TGTGCCAGCAGCTCACAGGGGGCACGGACTGAAGCTTTCTTT. This sequence encodes CASSSQGARTEAFF.